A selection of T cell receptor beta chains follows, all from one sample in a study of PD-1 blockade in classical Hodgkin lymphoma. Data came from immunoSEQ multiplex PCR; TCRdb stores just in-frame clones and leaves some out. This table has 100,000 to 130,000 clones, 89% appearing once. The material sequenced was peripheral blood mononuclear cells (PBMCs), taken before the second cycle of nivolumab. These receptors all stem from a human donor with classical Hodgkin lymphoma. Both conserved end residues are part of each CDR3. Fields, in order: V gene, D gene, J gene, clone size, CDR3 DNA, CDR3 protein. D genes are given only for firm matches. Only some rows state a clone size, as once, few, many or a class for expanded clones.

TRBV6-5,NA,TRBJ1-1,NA,TGTGCCAGCAGTTACTTGGGGGGCACTGAAGCTTTCTTT,CASSYLGGTEAFF
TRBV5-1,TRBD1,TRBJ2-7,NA,TGCGCCAGCAGCGGGTGGACAGGGCTGCGGGACGAGCAGTACTTC,CASSGWTGLRDEQYF
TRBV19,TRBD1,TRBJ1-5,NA,TGTGCCAGTAGTATTCAGGCAGGGGGCAGGCAGCCCCAGCATTTT,CASSIQAGGRQPQHF
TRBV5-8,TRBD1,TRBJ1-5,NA,TGTGCCAGCAGCCCGGGACAGGGGGCGCGTGGCAATCAGCCCCAGCATTTT,CASSPGQGARGNQPQHF
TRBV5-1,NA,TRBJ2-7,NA,TGCGCCAGCAACGGTGATTCCTACGAGCAGTACTTC,CASNGDSYEQYF
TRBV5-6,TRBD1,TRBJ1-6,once,TGTGCCAGCAGCCCGGGGAACAGGGGAGGTTATAATTCACCCCTCCACTTT,CASSPGNRGGYNSPLHF
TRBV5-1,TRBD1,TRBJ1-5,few,TGCGCCAGCACCGGGACAGTTCGCCAGCCCCAGCATTTT,CASTGTVRQPQHF
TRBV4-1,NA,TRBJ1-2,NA,TGCGCCAGCAGCCAAGATAACGGCCCGAGCTATGGCTACACCTTC,CASSQDNGPSYGYTF
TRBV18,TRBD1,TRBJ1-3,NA,TGTGCCAGCTCAAACACAGGGGCGGCTCGGGAAATCTCTGGAAACACCATATATTTT,CASSNTGAAREISGNTIYF
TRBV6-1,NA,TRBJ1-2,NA,TGTGCCAGCAGTGAAGAGGGGGGCCGCTACACCTTC,CASSEEGGRYTF
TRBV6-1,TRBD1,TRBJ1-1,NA,TGTGCCAGCACCCAGTGGACAGGGGGCGAGAAAGCTTTCTTT,CASTQWTGGEKAFF
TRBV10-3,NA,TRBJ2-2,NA,TGTGCCATCAGTGATAGGGCAGGGGAGACCGGGGAGCTGTTTTTT,CAISDRAGETGELFF
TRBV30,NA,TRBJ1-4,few,TGTGCCTGGAGCCGGGGAACCCCGTCGGGAGAAAAACTGTTTTTT,CAWSRGTPSGEKLFF
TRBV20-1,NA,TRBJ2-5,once,TGCAGTGCCCCAGCAGAGACCCAGTACTTC,CSAPAETQYF
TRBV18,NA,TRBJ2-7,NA,TGTGCCAGCTCTCCTAGGACGGACGAGCAGTACTTC,CASSPRTDEQYF
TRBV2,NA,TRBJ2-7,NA,TGTGCCAGCGGGGGAAACGAGCAGTACTTC,CASGGNEQYF
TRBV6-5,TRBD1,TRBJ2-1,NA,TGTGCCAGCAGTGCGGACAGGAGTTCCTACAATGAGCAGTTCTTC,CASSADRSSYNEQFF
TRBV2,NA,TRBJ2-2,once,TGTGCCAGCACAGTGGGGGCGGTCACCGGGGAGCTGTTTTTT,CASTVGAVTGELFF
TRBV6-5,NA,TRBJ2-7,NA,TGTGCCAGCCGGGGGAGGGGGCTCTACGAGCAGTACTTC,CASRGRGLYEQYF
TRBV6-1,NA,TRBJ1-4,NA,TGTGCCAGCAGTGAAAGTCGGGGGATTAATGAAAAACTGTTTTTT,CASSESRGINEKLFF
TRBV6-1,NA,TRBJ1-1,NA,TGTGCCAGCAGGTCCGGAGGGGCGGGGGACACTGAAGCTTTCTTT,CASRSGGAGDTEAFF
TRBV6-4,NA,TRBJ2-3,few,TGTGCCAGCGGGTCGGATGGGGATACGCAGTATTTT,CASGSDGDTQYF
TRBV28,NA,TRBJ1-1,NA,TGTGCCAGCAGTTTACTACGGCCGAACACTGAAGCTTTCTTT,CASSLLRPNTEAFF
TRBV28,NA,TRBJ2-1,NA,TGTGCCAGCAGTCCCTTGGGCTACAATGAGCAGTTCTTC,CASSPLGYNEQFF
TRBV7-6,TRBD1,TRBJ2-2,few,TGTGCCAGCAGCTTAGCCCTCGGGACAGGGGGATCCGGGGAGCTGTTTTTT,CASSLALGTGGSGELFF
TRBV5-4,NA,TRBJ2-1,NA,TGTGCCAGCACCTTAGGGCGAGGGTCCTACAATGAGCAGTTCTTC,CASTLGRGSYNEQFF
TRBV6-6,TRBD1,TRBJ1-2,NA,TGTGCCAGCAGTTACGATGACAGGGGTCGTAACTATGGCTACACCTTC,CASSYDDRGRNYGYTF
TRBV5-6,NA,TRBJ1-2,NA,TGTGCCAGCAGCTTGGGGCGGGGGATGAACTATGGCTACACCTTC,CASSLGRGMNYGYTF
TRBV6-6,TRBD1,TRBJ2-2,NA,TGTGCCAGCAGACACAGTACAGGGGTCGGGGAGCTGTTTTTT,CASRHSTGVGELFF
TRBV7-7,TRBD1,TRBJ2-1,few,TGTGCCAGCAGCGCGGACAGGGGGCTCACTGAGCAGTTCTTC,CASSADRGLTEQFF
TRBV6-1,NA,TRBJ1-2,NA,TGTGCCAGCAGGGAAGGAGGCAAAGGATATGGCTACACCTTC,CASREGGKGYGYTF
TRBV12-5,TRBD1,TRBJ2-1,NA,TGTGCTAGTGGTTTGATAACCGGGACAGGCCAGCTCTTC,CASGLITGTGQLF
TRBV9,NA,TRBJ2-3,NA,TGTGCCAGCAGCGTAGGGGGTTGGTTGACTAGCACAGATACGCAGTATTTT,CASSVGGWLTSTDTQYF
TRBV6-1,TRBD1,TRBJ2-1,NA,TGTGCCAGCAGTCTCACACCGGGACAGGTGAATGAGCAGTTCTTC,CASSLTPGQVNEQFF
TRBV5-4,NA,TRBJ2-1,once,TGTGCCAGCAGCTTGGATGGCGGAACTTCCTACAATGAGCAGTTCTTC,CASSLDGGTSYNEQFF
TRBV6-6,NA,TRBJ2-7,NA,TGTGCCAGCAGCCCGTTCTTGGACGAGCAGTACTTC,CASSPFLDEQYF
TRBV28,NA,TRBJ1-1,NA,TGTGCCAGCAGTTTAGGTGTCGGAGGGCGGATGAACACTGAAGCTTTCTTT,CASSLGVGGRMNTEAFF
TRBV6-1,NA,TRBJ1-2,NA,TGTGCCAGCAGTGAAGCGAGGGGGAAATCGTGGTATGGCTACACCTTC,CASSEARGKSWYGYTF
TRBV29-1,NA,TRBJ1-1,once,TGCAGCGTGACCGGGGCTATGAACACTGAAGCTTTCTTT,CSVTGAMNTEAFF
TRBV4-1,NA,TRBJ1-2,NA,TGCGCCAGCAGCCAAGTCGGTTCCTACTTTGGCTACACCTTC,CASSQVGSYFGYTF
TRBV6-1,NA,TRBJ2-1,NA,TGTGCCAGCAACTTGGCTTCAGGGTCCAATGAGCAGTTCTTC,CASNLASGSNEQFF
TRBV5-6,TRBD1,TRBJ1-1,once,TGTGCCAGCAGCAGGACAGGGGTTACTGAAGCTTTCTTT,CASSRTGVTEAFF
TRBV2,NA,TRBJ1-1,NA,TGTGCCGTCCAGGGTATCCCTGAAGCTTTCTTT,CAVQGIPEAFF
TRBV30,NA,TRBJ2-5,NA,TGTGCCTGGACCCCCCGGGCAGTCCAAGAGACCCAGTACTTC,CAWTPRAVQETQYF
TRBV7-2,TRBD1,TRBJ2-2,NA,TGTGCCAGCAGCCAACTTACAGGGGGCGCCGGCGGGGAGCTGTTTTTT,CASSQLTGGAGGELFF
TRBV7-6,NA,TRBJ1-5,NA,TGTGCCAGCAGCTTATTTGGTCAGCCCCAGCATTTT,CASSLFGQPQHF
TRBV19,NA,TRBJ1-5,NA,TGTGCCAGTAGCCCCTGGGCAGGGAACAATCAGCCCCAGCATTTT,CASSPWAGNNQPQHF
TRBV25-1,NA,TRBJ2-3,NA,TGTGCCAGCAGTGAATGGGGCGAAACAGATACGCAGTATTTT,CASSEWGETDTQYF
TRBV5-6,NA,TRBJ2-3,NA,TGTGCCAGCAGCTTGGTTGCGCGCGGCTGGGATACGCAGTATTTT,CASSLVARGWDTQYF
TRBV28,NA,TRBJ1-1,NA,TGTGCCAGCAGTTCCAGGGGACGAACTGAAGCTTTCTTT,CASSSRGRTEAFF
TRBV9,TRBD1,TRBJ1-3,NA,TGTGCCAGCAGCGGGGGACAGGGGGATTTCTCTGGAAACACCATATATTTT,CASSGGQGDFSGNTIYF
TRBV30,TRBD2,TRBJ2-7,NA,TGTGCCCAACGAACTAGCGGGAGCCACGAGCAGTACTTC,CAQRTSGSHEQYF
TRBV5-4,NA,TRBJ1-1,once,TGTGCCAGCAGCTTGGGGGGGGAAGCTTTCTTT,CASSLGGEAFF
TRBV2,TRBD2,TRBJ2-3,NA,TGTGCCAGCCCCACCCGGCTTAGCGGGGGCACAGATACGCAGTATTTT,CASPTRLSGGTDTQYF
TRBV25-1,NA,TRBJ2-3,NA,TGTGCCAGCAGTCCCCTGACAGGGCGGAGGGCAGATACGCAGTATTTT,CASSPLTGRRADTQYF